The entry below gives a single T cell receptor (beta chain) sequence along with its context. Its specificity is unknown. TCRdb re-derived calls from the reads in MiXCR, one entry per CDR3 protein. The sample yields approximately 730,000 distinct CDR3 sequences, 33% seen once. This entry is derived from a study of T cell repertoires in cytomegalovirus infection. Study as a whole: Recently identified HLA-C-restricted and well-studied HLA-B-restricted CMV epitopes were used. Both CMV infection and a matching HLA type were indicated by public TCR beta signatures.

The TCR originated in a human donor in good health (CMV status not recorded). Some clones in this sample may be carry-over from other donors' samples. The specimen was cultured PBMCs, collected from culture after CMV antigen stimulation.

This CDR3 is CASRGRGAKNIQYF. The CDR3 DNA reads TGTGCCAGCAGGGGGCGGGGGGCCAAAAACATTCAGTACTTC. The V and J genes are TRBV7-8 and TRBJ2-4, with 7 bases aligning to TRBD2. The V gene end was trimmed by 6 bases and the J gene end by 1 base; junction bases not matched to a gene: 3. This CDR3 has 14 amino acids. Germline CDR1 and CDR2: SGHVS and FQNEAQ.